These T cell receptor beta chains were read from a single sample in a study of blood T cell repertoires in COVID-19. TCRdb's table, derived via immunoSEQ multiplex PCR, lists solely in-frame clones and lacks some. The table includes approximately 220,000 clones, around 82% detected once. The sample consisted of PBMCs or T cells enriched from blood (not recorded which). All receptors come from a woman in her forties or fifties who had been exposed to COVID-19. Both conserved end residues are part of each CDR3. Fields, in order: J gene, V gene, CDR3 protein.

J: TRBJ2-2; V: TRBV18; CDR3: CASSPGLQQSGELFF
J: TRBJ1-5; V: TRBV28; CDR3: CASSPRGAGNQPQHF
J: TRBJ2-3; V: TRBV7-2; CDR3: CASKRGGLVDTQYF
J: TRBJ2-4; V: TRBV28; CDR3: CASTPGRKSIQYF
J: TRBJ2-1; V: TRBV3-1/TRBV3-2; CDR3: CASSQGGTSSYNEQFF
J: TRBJ1-5; V: TRBV10-2; CDR3: CASSPGYSNQPQHF
J: TRBJ1-6; V: TRBV2; CDR3: CASNAGRGDSPLHF
J: TRBJ1-2; V: TRBV30; CDR3: CACWDWNYGYTF
J: TRBJ2-1; V: TRBV25-1; CDR3: CASSDGLGPYNEQFF
J: TRBJ2-7; V: TRBV20-1; CDR3: CSASAELLAGGRDEQYF
J: TRBJ2-5; V: TRBV6-5; CDR3: CASSYSPTGIKETQYF
J: TRBJ1-4; V: TRBV18; CDR3: CASSPPSGAGSRLDEKLFF
J: TRBJ2-3; V: TRBV5-6; CDR3: CASSPPAGGPGDTQYF